The clone carrying this TCR beta chain was recorded a few times. Its antigen is not known. Extraction of RNA preceded its reverse transcription into cDNA, which served as the sequencing template. The assay was immunoSEQ multiplex PCR, and TCRdb's table has in-frame clones only and misses some. The sample lists some 82,000 clones, roughly 47% occurring once. The V and J ends lost 7 bases and 2 bases, in that order; junction bases with no gene match: 8. Germline CDR1 SQVTM, CDR2 ANQGSEA. The CDR3 sequence is 13 residues long. This sample was taken from a study of CD8+ T cells in alopecia areata. Study results and limitations: Among patients, TCR sharing was less clear than in mice, a difference possibly due in part to HLA diversity in the patient population.

The sequenced sample was NKG2D-high CD8+ T cells sorted from blood. The V gene is TRBV29-1, the J gene TRBJ2-7; TRBD2 agrees at 7 bases. The source of this sequence is a human donor with alopecia areata. CDR3 DNA sequence: TGCAGCGCCGAGGGGCGGGAGACCTACGAGCAGTACTTC. This translates into CSAEGRETYEQYF.